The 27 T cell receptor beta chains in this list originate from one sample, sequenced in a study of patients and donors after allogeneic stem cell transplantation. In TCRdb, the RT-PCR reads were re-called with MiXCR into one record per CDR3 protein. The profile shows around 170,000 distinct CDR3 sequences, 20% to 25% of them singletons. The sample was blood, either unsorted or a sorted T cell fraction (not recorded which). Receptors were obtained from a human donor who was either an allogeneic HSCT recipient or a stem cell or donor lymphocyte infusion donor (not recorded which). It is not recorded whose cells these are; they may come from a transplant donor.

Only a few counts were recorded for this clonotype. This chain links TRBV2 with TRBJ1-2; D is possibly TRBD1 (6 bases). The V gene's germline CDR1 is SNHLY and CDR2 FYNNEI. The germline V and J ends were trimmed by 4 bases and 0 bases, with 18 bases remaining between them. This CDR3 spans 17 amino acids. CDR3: CASSVGTTDYTNYGYTF. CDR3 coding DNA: TGTGCCAGCAGTGTAGGGACAACCGATTATACTAACTATGGCTACACCTTC.

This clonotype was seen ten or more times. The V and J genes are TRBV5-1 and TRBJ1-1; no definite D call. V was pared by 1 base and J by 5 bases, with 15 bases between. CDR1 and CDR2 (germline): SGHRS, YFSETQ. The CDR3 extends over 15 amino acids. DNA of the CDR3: TGCGCCAGCAGCTTGTTAGGGCATGATGTAACTGAAGCTTTCTTT. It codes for CASSLLGHDVTEAFF.

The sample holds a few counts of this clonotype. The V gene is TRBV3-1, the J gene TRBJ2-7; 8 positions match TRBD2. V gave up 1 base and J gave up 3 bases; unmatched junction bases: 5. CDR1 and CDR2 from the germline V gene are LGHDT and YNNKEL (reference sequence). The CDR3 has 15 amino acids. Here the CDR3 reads CASSQGRSGNYEQYF. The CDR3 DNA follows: TGTGCCAGCAGCCAAGGTCGTAGCGGGAACTACGAGCAGTACTTC.

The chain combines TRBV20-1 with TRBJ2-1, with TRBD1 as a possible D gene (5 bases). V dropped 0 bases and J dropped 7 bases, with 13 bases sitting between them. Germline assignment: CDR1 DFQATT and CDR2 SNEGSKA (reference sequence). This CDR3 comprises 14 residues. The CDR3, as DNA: TGCAGTGCTAGAGATGAGGACACCTGGAATGAGCAGTTCTTC. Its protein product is CSARDEDTWNEQFF.

CDR3 DNA sequence: TGTGCCAGCAGTTGGGGGGGGCAGGAAGGCTACACCTTC. It specifies CASSWGGQEGYTF. The chain joins TRBV25-1 to TRBJ1-2; tentative D call: TRBD1 (6 bases). In germline, CDR1 is MGHDK, CDR2 SYGVNS. The CDR3 spans 13 residues. Trimming left V 5 bases short and J 8 bases short, with 15 bases between.

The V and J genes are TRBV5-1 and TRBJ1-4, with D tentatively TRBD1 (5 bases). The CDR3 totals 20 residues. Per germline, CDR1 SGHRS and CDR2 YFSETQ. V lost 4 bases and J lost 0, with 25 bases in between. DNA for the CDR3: TGCGCCAGCAGCCGCCGACCCGAGGGGTCCCCTACCGCAACTAATGAAAAACTGTTTTTT. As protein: CASSRRPEGSPTATNEKLFF.

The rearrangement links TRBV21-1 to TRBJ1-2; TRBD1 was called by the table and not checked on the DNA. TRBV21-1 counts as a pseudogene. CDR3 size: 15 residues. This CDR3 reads CASSREHGHYYGYTF. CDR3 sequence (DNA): TGTGCCAGCAGCCGGGAACACGGACACTACTATGGCTACACCTTC.

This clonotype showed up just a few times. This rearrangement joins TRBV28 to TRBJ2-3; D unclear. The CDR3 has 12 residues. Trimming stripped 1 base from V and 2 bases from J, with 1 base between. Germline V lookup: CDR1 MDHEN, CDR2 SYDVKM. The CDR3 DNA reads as TGTGCCAGCAGTTTATACACAGATACGCAGTATTTT. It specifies CASSLYTDTQYF.

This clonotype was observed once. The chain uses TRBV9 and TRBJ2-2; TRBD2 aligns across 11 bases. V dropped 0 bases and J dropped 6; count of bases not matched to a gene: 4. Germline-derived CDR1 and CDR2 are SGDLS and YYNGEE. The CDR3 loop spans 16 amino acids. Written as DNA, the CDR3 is TGTGCCAGCAGCGTAGCAGCTAGCGGGAGGTCCGGGGAGCTGTTTTTT. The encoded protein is CASSVAASGRSGELFF.

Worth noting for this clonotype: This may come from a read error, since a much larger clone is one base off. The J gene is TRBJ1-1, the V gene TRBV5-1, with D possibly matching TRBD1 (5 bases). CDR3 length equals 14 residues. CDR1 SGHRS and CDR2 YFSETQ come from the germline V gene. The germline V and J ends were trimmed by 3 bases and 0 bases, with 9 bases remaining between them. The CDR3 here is CASSSGTMNTEAFF. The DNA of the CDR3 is TGCGCCAGCAGCTCCGGGACGATGAACACTGAAGCTTTCTTT.

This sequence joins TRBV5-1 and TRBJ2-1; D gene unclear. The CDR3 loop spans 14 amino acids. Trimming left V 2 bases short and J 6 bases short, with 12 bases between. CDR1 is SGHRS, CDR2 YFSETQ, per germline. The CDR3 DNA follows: TGCGCCAGCAGCTTAGGCAGTTTAGGCAATGAGCAGTTCTTC. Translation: CASSLGSLGNEQFF.

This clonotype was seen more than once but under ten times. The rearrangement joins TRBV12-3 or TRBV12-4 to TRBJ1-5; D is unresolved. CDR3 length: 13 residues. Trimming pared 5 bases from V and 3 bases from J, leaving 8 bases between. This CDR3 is CASSRPNNQPQHF. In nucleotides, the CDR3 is TGTGCCAGCAGTAGGCCAAACAATCAGCCCCAGCATTTT.

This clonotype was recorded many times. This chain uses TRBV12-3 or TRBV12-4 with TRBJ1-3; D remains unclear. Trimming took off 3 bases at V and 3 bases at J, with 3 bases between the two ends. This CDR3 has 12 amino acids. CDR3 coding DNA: TGTGCCAGCAGTTTGGGTGGAAACACCATATATTTT. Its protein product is CASSLGGNTIYF.

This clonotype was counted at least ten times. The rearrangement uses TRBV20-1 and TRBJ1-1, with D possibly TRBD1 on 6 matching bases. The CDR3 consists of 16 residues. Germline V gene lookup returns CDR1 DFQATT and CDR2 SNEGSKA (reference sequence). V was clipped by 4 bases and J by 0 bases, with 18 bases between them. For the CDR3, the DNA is TGCAGTGCTAACCCTGGGGGGGCGCGGGTGAACACTGAAGCTTTCTTT. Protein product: CSANPGGARVNTEAFF.

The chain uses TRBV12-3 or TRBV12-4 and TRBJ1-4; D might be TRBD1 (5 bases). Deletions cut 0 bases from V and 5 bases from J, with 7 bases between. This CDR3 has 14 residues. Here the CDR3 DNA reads TGTGCCAGCAGTTTAGCGACAGTAAATGAAAAACTGTTTTTT. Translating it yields CASSLATVNEKLFF.

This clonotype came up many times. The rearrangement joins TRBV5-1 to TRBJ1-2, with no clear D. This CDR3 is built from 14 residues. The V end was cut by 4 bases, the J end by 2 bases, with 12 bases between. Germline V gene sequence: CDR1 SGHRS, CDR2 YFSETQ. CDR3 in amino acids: CASSTKSGNYGYTF. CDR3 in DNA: TGCGCCAGCAGCACGAAGTCGGGGAACTATGGCTACACCTTC.

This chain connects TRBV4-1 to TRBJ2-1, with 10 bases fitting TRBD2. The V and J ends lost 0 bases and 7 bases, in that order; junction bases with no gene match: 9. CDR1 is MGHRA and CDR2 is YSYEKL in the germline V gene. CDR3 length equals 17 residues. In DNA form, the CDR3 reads TGCGCCAGCAGCCAAGATCAAGCGGGAGGGCTTTGGAATGAGCAGTTCTTC. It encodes CASSQDQAGGLWNEQFF.

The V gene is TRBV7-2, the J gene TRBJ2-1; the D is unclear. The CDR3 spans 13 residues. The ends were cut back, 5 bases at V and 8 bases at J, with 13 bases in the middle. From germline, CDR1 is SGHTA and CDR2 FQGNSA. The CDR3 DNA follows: TGTGCCAGCAGCCCCTACCGTGATTATGAGCAGTTCTTC. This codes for CASSPYRDYEQFF.

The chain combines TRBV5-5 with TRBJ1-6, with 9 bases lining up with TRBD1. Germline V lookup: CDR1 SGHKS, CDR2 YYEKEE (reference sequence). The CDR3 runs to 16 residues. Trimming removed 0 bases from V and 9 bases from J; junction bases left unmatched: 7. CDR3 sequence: CASSLGGGDRASPLHF. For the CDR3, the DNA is TGTGCCAGCAGCTTGGGAGGTGGGGACAGGGCTTCACCCCTCCACTTT.

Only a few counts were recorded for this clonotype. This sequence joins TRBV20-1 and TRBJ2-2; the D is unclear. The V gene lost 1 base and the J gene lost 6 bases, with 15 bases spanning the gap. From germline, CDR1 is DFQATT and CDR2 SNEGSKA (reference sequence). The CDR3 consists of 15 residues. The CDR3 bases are TGCAGTGCTAGAGCCAGCCCAGGCAAGGCCGGGGAGCTGTTTTTT. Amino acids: CSARASPGKAGELFF.

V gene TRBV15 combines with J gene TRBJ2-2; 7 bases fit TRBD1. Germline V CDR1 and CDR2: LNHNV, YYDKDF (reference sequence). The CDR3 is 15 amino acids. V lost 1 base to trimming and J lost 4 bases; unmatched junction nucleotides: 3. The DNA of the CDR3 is TGTGCCACCAGCAGAGGAGACAGGGTCACCGGGGAGCTGTTTTTT. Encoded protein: CATSRGDRVTGELFF.

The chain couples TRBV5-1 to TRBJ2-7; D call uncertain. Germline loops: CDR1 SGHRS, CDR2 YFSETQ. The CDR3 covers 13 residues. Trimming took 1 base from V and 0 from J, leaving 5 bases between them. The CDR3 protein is CASSLFSSYEQYF. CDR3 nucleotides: TGCGCCAGCAGCTTGTTCAGCTCCTACGAGCAGTACTTC.

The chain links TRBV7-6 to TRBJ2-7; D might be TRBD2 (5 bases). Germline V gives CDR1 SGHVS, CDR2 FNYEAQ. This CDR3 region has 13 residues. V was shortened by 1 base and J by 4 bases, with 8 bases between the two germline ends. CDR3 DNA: TGTGCCAGCAGCTTAGAGCGGCGATACGAGCAGTACTTC. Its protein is CASSLERRYEQYF. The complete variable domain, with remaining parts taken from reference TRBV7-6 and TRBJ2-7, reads GAGVSQSPRYKVTKRGQDVALRCDPISGHVSLYWYRQALGQGPEFLTYFNYEAQQDKSGLPNDRFSAERPEGSISTLTIQRTEQRDSAMYRCASSLERRYEQYFGPGTRLTVT.

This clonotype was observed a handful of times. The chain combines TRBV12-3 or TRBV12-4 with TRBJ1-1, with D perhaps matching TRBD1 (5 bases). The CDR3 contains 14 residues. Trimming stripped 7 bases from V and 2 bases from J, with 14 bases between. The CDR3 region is CASMGGTKNTEAFF. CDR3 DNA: TGTGCCAGCATGGGGGGGACGAAAAACACTGAAGCTTTCTTT.

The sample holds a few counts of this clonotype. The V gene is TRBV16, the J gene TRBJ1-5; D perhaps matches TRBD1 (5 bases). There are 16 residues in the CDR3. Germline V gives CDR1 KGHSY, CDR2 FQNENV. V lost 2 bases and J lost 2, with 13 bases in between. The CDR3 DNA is TGTGCCAGCAGCCAACGTCCCCCGGGGGGCAATCAGCCCCAGCATTTT. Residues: CASSQRPPGGNQPQHF.

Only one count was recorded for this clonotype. CDR3 residues: CAISESMGFTDTQYF. The DNA for the CDR3 is TGTGCCATCAGTGAGTCGATGGGCTTCACAGATACGCAGTATTTT. V usage is TRBV10-3 and J usage is TRBJ2-3, with D uncertain. The V end was cut by 0 bases, the J end by 2 bases, with 9 bases between. The CDR3 length is 15 residues. Germline V lookup: CDR1 ENHRY, CDR2 SYGVKD.

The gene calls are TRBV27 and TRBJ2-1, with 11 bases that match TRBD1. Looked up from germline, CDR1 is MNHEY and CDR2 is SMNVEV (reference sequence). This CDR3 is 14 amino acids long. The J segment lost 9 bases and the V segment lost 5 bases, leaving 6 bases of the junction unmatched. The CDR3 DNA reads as TGTGCCAGCAGTCAGGACAGGGGGCGAGGTGAGCAGTTCTTC. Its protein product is CASSQDRGRGEQFF.